The clone carrying this TCR beta chain was counted between two and nine times. As yet, its antigen is unknown. CDR3 length equals 14 residues. CDR1 is SGHTA, CDR2 FQGTGA, per germline. The V end lost 7 bases, the J end lost 0 bases, and 12 bases lay between the germline ends. This specimen comes from a study of T cells after yellow fever vaccination. Broader study findings: Relatively few clonotypes were ones that appeared in both CD4 and CD8 compartments. Contaminants from the bulk population, in the form of abundant clonotypes, could be found in FACS-sorted repertoires.

A universal primer site and UMIs were added as TCR cDNA was made by 5'RACE template switching. TCRdb reprocessed the 5' RACE reads via MiXCR and lists one record per CDR3 protein. Of over 250,000 distinct CDR3 sequences listed, around 5.2% are singletons. The chain couples TRBV7-3 to TRBJ1-2; possibly TRBD1 for D (6 bases). This specimen was CD4+ T cells sorted from PBMCs, taken on the day of the yellow fever booster vaccination. The receptor comes from a man between 18 and 29 years old who received the YFV17D yellow fever vaccine. CDR3 nucleotides: TGTGCCAGCATTGGGGCAGGGGCTAACTATGGCTACACCTTC. Its protein product is CASIGAGANYGYTF. The full variable domain, completed using reference TRBV7-3 and TRBJ1-2, is GAGVSQTPSNKVTEKGKYVELRCDPISGHTALYWYRQSLGQGPEFLIYFQGTGAADDSGLPNDRFFAVRPEGSVSTLKIQRTERGDSAVYLCASIGAGANYGYTFGSGTRLTVV.